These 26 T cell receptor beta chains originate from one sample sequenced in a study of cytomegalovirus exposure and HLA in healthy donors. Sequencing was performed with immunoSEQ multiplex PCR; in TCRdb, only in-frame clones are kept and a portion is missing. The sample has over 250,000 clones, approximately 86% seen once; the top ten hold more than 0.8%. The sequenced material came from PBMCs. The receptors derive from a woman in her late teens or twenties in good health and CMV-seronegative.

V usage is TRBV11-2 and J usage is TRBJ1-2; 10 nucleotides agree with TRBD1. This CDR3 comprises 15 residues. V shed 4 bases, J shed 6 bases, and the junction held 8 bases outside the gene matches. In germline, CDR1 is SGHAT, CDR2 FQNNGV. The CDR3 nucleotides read TGTGCCAGCAGCTACCCCGGACAGGGGGAAAATGGCTACACCTTC. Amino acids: CASSYPGQGENGYTF.

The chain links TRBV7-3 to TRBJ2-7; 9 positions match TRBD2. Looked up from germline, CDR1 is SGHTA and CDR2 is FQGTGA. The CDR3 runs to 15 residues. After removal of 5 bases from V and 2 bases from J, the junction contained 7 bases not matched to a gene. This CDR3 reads CASSLQRGAPYEQYF. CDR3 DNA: TGTGCCAGCAGCCTCCAGCGGGGGGCCCCCTACGAGCAGTACTTC.

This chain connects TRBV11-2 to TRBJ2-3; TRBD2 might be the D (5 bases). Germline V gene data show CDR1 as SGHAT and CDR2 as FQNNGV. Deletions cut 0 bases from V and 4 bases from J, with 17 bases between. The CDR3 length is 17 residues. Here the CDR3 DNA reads TGTGCCAGCAGCTTAGATAACGAGGGAGTCCTCGCAGATACGCAGTATTTT. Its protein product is CASSLDNEGVLADTQYF.

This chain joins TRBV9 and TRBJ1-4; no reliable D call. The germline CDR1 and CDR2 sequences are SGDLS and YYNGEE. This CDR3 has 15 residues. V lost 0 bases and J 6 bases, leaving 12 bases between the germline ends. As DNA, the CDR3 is TGTGCCAGCAGCGTAGATGGGAACGGGGATGAAAAACTGTTTTTT. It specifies CASSVDGNGDEKLFF.

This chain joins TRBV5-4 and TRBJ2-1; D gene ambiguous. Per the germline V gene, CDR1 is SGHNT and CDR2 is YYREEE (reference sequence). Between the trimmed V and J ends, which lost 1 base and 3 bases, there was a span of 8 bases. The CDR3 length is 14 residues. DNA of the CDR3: TGTGCCAGCAGCTTGTATCCTAGCTACAATGAGCAGTTCTTC. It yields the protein CASSLYPSYNEQFF.

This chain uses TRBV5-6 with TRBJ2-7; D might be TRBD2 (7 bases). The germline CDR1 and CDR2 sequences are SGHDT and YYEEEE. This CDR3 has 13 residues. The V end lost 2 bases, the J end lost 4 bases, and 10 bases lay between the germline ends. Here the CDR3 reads CASSFGGAYEQYF. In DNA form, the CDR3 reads TGTGCCAGCAGCTTTGGGGGGGCTTACGAGCAGTACTTC.

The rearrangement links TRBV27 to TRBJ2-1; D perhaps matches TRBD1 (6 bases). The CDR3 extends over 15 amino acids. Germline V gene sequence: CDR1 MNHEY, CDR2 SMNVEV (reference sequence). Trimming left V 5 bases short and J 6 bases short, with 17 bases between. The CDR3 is CASSRQVPGGNEQFF. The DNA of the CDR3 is TGTGCCAGCAGTCGACAGGTTCCTGGGGGCAATGAGCAGTTCTTC.

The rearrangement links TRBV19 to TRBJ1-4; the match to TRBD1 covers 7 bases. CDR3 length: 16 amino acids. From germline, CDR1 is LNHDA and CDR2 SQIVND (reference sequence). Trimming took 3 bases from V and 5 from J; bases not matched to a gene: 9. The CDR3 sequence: CASSIWETGPNEKLFF. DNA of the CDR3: TGTGCCAGTAGTATCTGGGAGACAGGGCCGAATGAAAAACTGTTTTTT.

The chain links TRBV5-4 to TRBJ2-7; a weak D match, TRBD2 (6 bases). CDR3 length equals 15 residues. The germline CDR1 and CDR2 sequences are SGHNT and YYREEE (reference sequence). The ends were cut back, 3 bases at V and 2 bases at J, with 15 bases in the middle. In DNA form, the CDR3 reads TGTGCCAGCAGCTCGGCGGGACTCAAACCCTACGAGCAGTACTTC. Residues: CASSSAGLKPYEQYF.

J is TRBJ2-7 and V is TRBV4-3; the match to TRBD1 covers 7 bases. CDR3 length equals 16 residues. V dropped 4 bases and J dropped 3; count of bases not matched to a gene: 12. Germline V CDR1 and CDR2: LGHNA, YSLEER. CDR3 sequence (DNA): TGCGCCAGCAGCCGCCACTCCGGGACAGTCGACTACGAGCAGTACTTC. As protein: CASSRHSGTVDYEQYF.

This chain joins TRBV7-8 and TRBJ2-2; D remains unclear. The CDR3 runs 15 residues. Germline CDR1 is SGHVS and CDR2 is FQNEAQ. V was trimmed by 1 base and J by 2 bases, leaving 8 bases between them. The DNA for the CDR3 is TGTGCCAGCAGCTTAGTTCTCAGTAACACCGGGGAGCTGTTTTTT. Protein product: CASSLVLSNTGELFF.

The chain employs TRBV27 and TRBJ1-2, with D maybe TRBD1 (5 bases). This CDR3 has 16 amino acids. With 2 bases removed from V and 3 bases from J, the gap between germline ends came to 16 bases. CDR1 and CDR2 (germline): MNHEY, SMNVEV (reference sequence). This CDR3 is CASSLTQFGGDYGYTF. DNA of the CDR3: TGTGCCAGCAGTTTAACGCAATTTGGAGGGGACTATGGCTACACCTTC.

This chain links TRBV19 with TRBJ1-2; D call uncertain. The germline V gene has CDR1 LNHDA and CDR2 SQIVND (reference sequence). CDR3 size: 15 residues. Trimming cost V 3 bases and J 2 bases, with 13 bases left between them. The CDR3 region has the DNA TGTGCCAGTAGTATGGCCAGCGAAGTCAACTATGGCTACACCTTC. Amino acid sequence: CASSMASEVNYGYTF.

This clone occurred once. CDR3 bases: TGTGCCAGCCCGGGGGAGGGAGAAACTGAAGCTTTCTTT. It translates to CASPGEGETEAFF. This rearrangement joins TRBV2 to TRBJ1-1; maybe TRBD1 (5 bases). The CDR3 runs to 13 residues. CDR1 and CDR2 (germline): SNHLY, FYNNEI. Trimming removed 8 bases at V and 5 bases at J, with 15 bases between.

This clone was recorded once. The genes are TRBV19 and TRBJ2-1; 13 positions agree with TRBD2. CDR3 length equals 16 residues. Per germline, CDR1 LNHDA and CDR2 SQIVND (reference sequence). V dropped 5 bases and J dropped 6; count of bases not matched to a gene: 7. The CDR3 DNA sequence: TGTGCCAGTAGTGCCCGGACTAGCGGGAGTACCAATGAGCAGTTCTTC. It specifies CASSARTSGSTNEQFF.

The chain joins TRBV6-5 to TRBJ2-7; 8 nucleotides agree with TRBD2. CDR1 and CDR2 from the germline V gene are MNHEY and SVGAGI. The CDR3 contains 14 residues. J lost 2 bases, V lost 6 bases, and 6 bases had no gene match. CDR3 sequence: CASSLSGAPYEQYF. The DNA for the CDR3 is TGTGCCAGCAGCCTTAGCGGGGCCCCCTACGAGCAGTACTTC.

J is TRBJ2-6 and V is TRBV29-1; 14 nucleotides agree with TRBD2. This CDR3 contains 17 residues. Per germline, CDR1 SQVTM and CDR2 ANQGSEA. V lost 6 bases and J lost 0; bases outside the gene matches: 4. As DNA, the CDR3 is TGCAGCGTGTTGACTAGCGGGAGGGTCTCTGGGGCCAACGTCCTGACTTTC. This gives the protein CSVLTSGRVSGANVLTF.

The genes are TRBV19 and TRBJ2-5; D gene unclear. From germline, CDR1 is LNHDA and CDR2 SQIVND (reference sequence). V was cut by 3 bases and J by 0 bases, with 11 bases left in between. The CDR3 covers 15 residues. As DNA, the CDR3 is TGTGCCAGTAGTATGACTCTCTTGTACCAAGAGACCCAGTACTTC. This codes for CASSMTLLYQETQYF.

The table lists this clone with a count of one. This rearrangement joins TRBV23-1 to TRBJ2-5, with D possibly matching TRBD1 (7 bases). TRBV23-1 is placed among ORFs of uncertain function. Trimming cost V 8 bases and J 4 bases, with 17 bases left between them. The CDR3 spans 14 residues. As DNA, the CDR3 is TGCGCCAGCCCTCGAGGGCGGGACAGAGAGACCCAGTACTTC. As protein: CASPRGRDRETQYF.

The DNA of the CDR3 is TGCGCCAGCAGCCAAGGTCAGACGGGGAATGAGCAGTTCTTC. Its translation: CASSQGQTGNEQFF. J is TRBJ2-1 and V is TRBV4-3; D may be TRBD2 (5 bases). The CDR3 is 14 residues long. Germline lookup yields CDR1 LGHNA and CDR2 YSLEER. V was clipped by 1 base and J by 7 bases, with 11 bases between them.

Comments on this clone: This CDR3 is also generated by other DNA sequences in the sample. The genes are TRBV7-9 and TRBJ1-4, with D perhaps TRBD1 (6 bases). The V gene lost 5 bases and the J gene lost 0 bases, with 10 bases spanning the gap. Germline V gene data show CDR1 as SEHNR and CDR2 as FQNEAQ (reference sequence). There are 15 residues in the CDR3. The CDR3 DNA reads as TGTGCCAGCAGCCTACAGGGTGCAACTAATGAAAAACTGTTTTTT. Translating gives CASSLQGATNEKLFF.

CDR3 in amino acids: CASSRLAVSYNEQFF. The DNA of the CDR3 is TGCGCCAGCAGCCGACTAGCGGTTTCCTACAATGAGCAGTTCTTC. The chain couples TRBV4-1 to TRBJ2-1; 9 nucleotides agree with TRBD2. The CDR3 loop spans 15 amino acids. Germline CDR1 and CDR2: MGHRA and YSYEKL. Trimming at V came to 4 bases and at J to 1 base, leaving 2 bases not matched to a gene.

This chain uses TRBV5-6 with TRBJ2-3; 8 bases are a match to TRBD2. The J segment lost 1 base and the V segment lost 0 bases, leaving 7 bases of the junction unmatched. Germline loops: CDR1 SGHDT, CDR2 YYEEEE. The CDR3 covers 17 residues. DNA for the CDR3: TGTGCCAGCAGCTTGGATTGGTTGCGGGGGGGCACAGATACGCAGTATTTT. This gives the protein CASSLDWLRGGTDTQYF.

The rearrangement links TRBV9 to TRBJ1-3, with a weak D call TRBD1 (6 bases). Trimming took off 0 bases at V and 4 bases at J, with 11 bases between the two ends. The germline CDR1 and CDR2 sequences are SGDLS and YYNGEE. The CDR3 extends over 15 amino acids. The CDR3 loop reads CASSVGQGTGNTIYF. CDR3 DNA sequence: TGTGCCAGCAGCGTAGGTCAGGGGACGGGAAACACCATATATTTT.

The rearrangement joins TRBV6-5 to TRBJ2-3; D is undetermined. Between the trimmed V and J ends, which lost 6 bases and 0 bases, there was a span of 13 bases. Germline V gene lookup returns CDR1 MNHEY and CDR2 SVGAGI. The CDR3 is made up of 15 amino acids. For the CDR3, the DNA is TGTGCCAGCAGCCGCCTGGGCTATAGCACAGATACGCAGTATTTT. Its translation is CASSRLGYSTDTQYF.

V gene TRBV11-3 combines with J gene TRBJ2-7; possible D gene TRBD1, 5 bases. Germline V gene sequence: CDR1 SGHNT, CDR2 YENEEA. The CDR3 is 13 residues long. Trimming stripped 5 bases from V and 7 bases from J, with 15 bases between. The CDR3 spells CASSPLPDREQYF. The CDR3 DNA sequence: TGTGCCAGCAGCCCCCTCCCCGACAGAGAGCAGTACTTC.